This T cell receptor (beta chain) originates from a study of blood T cell repertoires in COVID-19. Overall study context: Donors in the United States, Italy and Spain gave samples during acute or convalescent COVID-19. T cells, B-cell-depleted T cells, or PBMCs supplied cDNA or gDNA.

In the source study's methods: By means of reference gene primer amplification, nucleated cell counts were estimated. Sequenced by immunoSEQ multiplex PCR; TCRdb stores in-frame clones only, minus some. V and J calls and clone size are copied from that table; D and trimming were computed from the DNA. There are about 72,000 clones in the sample; approximately 87% occur only once, and about 20% lies in the top ten. By share of the sample, this clone is medium-sized (0.01 to 0.1%). V dropped 5 bases and J dropped 2 bases, with 15 bases sitting between them. This CDR3 contains 15 residues. Germline CDR1 is SGHVS and CDR2 is FNYEAQ.

The chain combines TRBV7-6 with TRBJ1-1; possibly TRBD1 for D (6 bases). The clonotype comes from a woman older than 75 with acute or convalescent COVID-19. Specimen: peripheral blood. DNA for the CDR3: TGTGCCAGCAGCGGCGGCGAAGGGGGTAACACTGAAGCTTTCTTT. Residues: CASSGGEGGNTEAFF.